Presented here are 23 T cell receptor beta chains from one specimen sequenced in a study of OX40 agonist ivuxolimab in advanced cancers. Sequencing was performed with immunoSEQ multiplex PCR; in TCRdb, only in-frame clones are kept and a portion is missing. This table holds tens of thousands of clones, around nine tenths found once. Here the sequenced sample was CD4+ or CD8+ T cells sorted from blood, taken in a trial of the OX40 agonist ivuxolimab. These receptors were taken from an adult with an advanced solid tumor such as melanoma, head and neck, liver or kidney cancer.

This clone was counted once. Here the CDR3 reads CASSSPRTGVSYEQYF. The DNA for the CDR3 is TGTGCCAGCAGTTCACCTCGGACAGGCGTCTCCTACGAGCAGTACTTC. The chain links TRBV28 to TRBJ2-7; TRBD1 aligns across 7 bases. J was trimmed by 0 bases and V by 4 bases; bases with no gene match: 9. CDR1 and CDR2 from the germline V gene are MDHEN and SYDVKM. The CDR3 covers 16 residues.

The chain links TRBV6-1 to TRBJ1-1; D is possibly TRBD1 (6 bases). The germline gives CDR1 MNHNS, CDR2 SASEGT. V dropped 7 bases and J dropped 0 bases, with 9 bases sitting between them. This CDR3 comprises 13 residues. Here the CDR3 DNA reads TGTGCCAGCAAGGACAGAATGAACACTGAAGCTTTCTTT. Translated: CASKDRMNTEAFF.

The V gene is TRBV5-1, the J gene TRBJ2-5; D is unclear. The CDR3 runs 11 residues. The germline V gene encodes CDR1 SGHRS and CDR2 YFSETQ. Trimming removed 2 bases from V and 4 bases from J, with 3 bases in between. For the CDR3, the DNA is TGCGCCAGCAGCTTACTAGAGACCCAGTACTTC. Translating gives CASSLLETQYF.

V and J are TRBV5-4 and TRBJ2-1; D might be TRBD2 (5 bases). Germline values: CDR1 SGHNT, CDR2 YYREEE (reference sequence). V was trimmed by 2 bases and J by 0 bases, leaving 12 bases between them. CDR3 length: 16 amino acids. CDR3 nucleotide sequence: TGTGCCAGCAGCTTACCCTTAGGGAGCTCCTACAATGAGCAGTTCTTC. Amino acids: CASSLPLGSSYNEQFF. The full variable domain, completed using reference TRBV5-4 and TRBJ2-1, is ETGVTQSPTHLIKTRGQQVTLRCSSQSGHNTVSWYQQALGQGPQFIFQYYREEENGRGNFPPRFSGLQFPNYSSELNVNALELDDSALYLCASSLPLGSSYNEQFFGPGTRLTVL.

The genes are TRBV28 and TRBJ2-2; D is unresolved. Per germline, CDR1 MDHEN and CDR2 SYDVKM. Trimming removed 3 bases at V and 0 bases at J, with 8 bases between. The CDR3 runs to 15 residues. The CDR3 DNA sequence: TGTGCCAGCAGTTTGCCTAGGACGAACACCGGGGAGCTGTTTTTT. Protein product: CASSLPRTNTGELFF.

The gene calls are TRBV18 and TRBJ2-3; D tentatively reads TRBD1 or TRBD2 (7 bases each). The CDR3 sequence is 16 residues long. Trimming pared 2 bases from V and 4 bases from J, leaving 16 bases between. CDR1 and CDR2 from the germline V gene are KGHSH and LQKENI. DNA for the CDR3: TGTGCCAGCTCACCAACACAGGGGAGGGTCCCAGATACGCAGTATTTT. This codes for CASSPTQGRVPDTQYF.

This sequence joins TRBV7-6 and TRBJ2-3; D call uncertain. V lost 2 bases, J lost 4 bases, and 19 bases lay in between. Germline CDR1 is SGHVS and CDR2 is FNYEAQ. The CDR3 is 17 residues long. The DNA of the CDR3 is TGTGCCAGCAGCTTAAACCCGGGCAGTTCCTTCCCAGATACGCAGTATTTT. Translating gives CASSLNPGSSFPDTQYF.

As to this clone: The junction and the germline gene differ at one end; a read error may be behind it. J is TRBJ1-3 and V is TRBV7-2, with unresolved D. The CDR3 runs 12 residues. Germline CDR1 SGHTA, CDR2 FQGNSA. CDR3 protein: CAISVGGNTIYF. The CDR3 bases are TGTGCCATCAGCGTCGGTGGAAACACCATATATTTT.

The V gene is TRBV11-2, the J gene TRBJ2-6, with 8 bases that match TRBD1. The V segment lost 4 bases and the J segment 1 base; nucleotides outside the gene matches: 9. CDR1 and CDR2 from the germline V gene are SGHAT and FQNNGV. The CDR3 spans 18 residues. The CDR3 coding sequence is TGTGCCAGCAGCTACACCGGACAGGGTAGATCTGGGGCCAACGTCCTGACTTTC. This encodes CASSYTGQGRSGANVLTF.

This chain connects TRBV29-1 to TRBJ1-1; D gene unclear. Trimming cost V 4 bases and J 1 base, with 10 bases left between them. The germline V gene has CDR1 SQVTM and CDR2 ANQGSEA. There are 13 residues in the CDR3. CDR3 DNA: TGCAGCGTTGCCCCCCCCGAGAACACTGAAGCTTTCTTT. Translation gives CSVAPPENTEAFF.

This chain links TRBV15 with TRBJ2-4, with 7 nucleotides matching TRBD1. Germline CDR1 reads LNHNV; CDR2 reads YYDKDF (reference sequence). The V and J ends lost 6 bases and 5 bases, in that order; junction bases with no gene match: 13. The CDR3 extends over 16 amino acids. This CDR3 is CATSPKGQILQNIQYF. The CDR3 DNA is TGTGCCACCAGTCCGAAGGGACAGATCCTCCAAAACATTCAGTACTTC.

This chain connects TRBV4-1 to TRBJ2-7, with 12 bases identical to TRBD2. The CDR3 is made up of 15 amino acids. The germline V gene has CDR1 MGHRA and CDR2 YSYEKL. Unmatched junction bases numbered 2, after V lost 1 base and J lost 4 bases. CDR3 region: CASSQVGLAGYEQYF. The CDR3 nucleotides are TGCGCCAGCAGCCAAGTGGGACTAGCGGGTTACGAGCAGTACTTC.

The J gene is TRBJ2-1, the V gene TRBV12-5, with 7 bases matching TRBD2. Germline-derived CDR1 and CDR2 are LGHNT and FRNRAP. J was trimmed by 6 bases and V by 6 bases; bases with no gene match: 5. This CDR3 contains 13 residues. As DNA, the CDR3 is TGTGCTAGTGGCGCTAGCGGTACCAATGAGCAGTTCTTC. Its protein product is CASGASGTNEQFF.

V is TRBV6-5 and J is TRBJ1-5; no reliable D call. CDR3 length: 15 amino acids. Germline loops: CDR1 MNHEY, CDR2 SVGAGI. Trimming removed 9 bases from V and 0 bases from J, with 15 bases in between. CDR3 coding DNA: TGTGCCAGTCGGCCGGGAGATAATAGCAATCAGCCCCAGCATTTT. It translates to CASRPGDNSNQPQHF.

This sequence joins TRBV5-1 and TRBJ2-7; 11 positions agree with TRBD1. This CDR3 region has 14 residues. Trimming at V came to 5 bases and at J to 3 bases, leaving 4 bases not matched to a gene. Germline CDR1 is SGHRS and CDR2 is YFSETQ. The CDR3 loop is CASRRDRGNYEQYF. Written as DNA, the CDR3 is TGCGCCAGCAGGCGGGACAGGGGGAACTACGAGCAGTACTTC. The full variable domain, rest sourced from reference TRBV5-1 and TRBJ2-7, is KAGVTQTPRYLIKTRGQQVTLSCSPISGHRSVSWYQQTPGQGLQFLFEYFSETQRNKGNFPGRFSGRQFSNSRSEMNVSTLELGDSALYLCASRRDRGNYEQYFGPGTRLTVT.

This clone was found a few times. The V call is TRBV23-1, the J call TRBJ2-7; D is unresolved. TRBV23-1 is an open reading frame whose function is uncertain. This CDR3 has 16 residues. V gave up 0 bases and J gave up 0 bases, with 12 bases separating them. The CDR3, as DNA: TGCGCCAGCAGTCAATCTGTGGTCGGTATCTCCTACGAGCAGTACTTC. Its translation is CASSQSVVGISYEQYF.

The chain employs TRBV19 and TRBJ1-2; 8 bases are shared with TRBD1. The CDR3 runs to 14 residues. Germline V gives CDR1 LNHDA, CDR2 SQIVND (reference sequence). The V and J ends lost 5 bases and 3 bases, in that order; junction bases with no gene match: 5. CDR3 residues: CASSARDRYYGYTF. The DNA for the CDR3 is TGTGCCAGTAGTGCCAGGGACAGGTACTATGGCTACACCTTC.

This chain links TRBV7-2 with TRBJ2-1; TRBD2 agrees at 10 bases. V shed 6 bases and J 6 bases; nucleotides not matched to a gene: 11. This CDR3 is built from 16 residues. The germline CDR1 and CDR2 sequences are SGHTA and FQGNSA. CDR3 bases: TGTGCCAGCAGTGTACCCTTAGCGGGAGGCCCCAATGAGCAGTTCTTC. As protein: CASSVPLAGGPNEQFF.

The rearrangement uses TRBV19 and TRBJ1-4; D is possibly TRBD1 (6 bases). Per germline, CDR1 LNHDA and CDR2 SQIVND (reference sequence). Trimming removed 10 bases from V and 0 bases from J, with 15 bases in between. The CDR3 covers 15 residues. For the CDR3, the DNA is TGTGCCACCCGGCGGGACATTGCAACTAATGAAAAACTGTTTTTT. Translation: CATRRDIATNEKLFF.

The chain is built from TRBV7-9 and TRBJ2-3, with 12 bases identical to TRBD2. The CDR3 covers 16 residues. The ends lost 5 bases at V and 1 base at J; junction bases unmatched: 4. In germline, CDR1 is SEHNR, CDR2 FQNEAQ (reference sequence). Here the CDR3 reads CASSRLAGAGTDTQYF. In nucleotides, the CDR3 is TGTGCCAGCAGCCGACTAGCGGGAGCGGGCACAGATACGCAGTATTTT. Complete variable domain (other parts from reference TRBV7-9 and TRBJ2-3): DTGVSQNPRHKITKRGQNVTFRCDPISEHNRLYWYRQTLGQGPEFLTYFQNEAQLEKSRLLSDRFSAERPKGSFSTLEIQRTEQGDSAMYLCASSRLAGAGTDTQYFGPGTRLTVL.

The chain carries TRBV9 and TRBJ2-3, with 7 bases that match TRBD1. CDR1 is SGDLS, CDR2 YYNGEE, per germline. CDR3 length equals 16 residues. V was pared by 4 bases and J by 0 bases, with 8 bases of the junction left unmatched. CDR3 protein: CASSPRQGYSTDTQYF. The CDR3 bases are TGTGCCAGCAGCCCCCGACAGGGCTATAGCACAGATACGCAGTATTTT. The full variable domain, rest sourced from reference TRBV9 and TRBJ2-3, is DSGVTQTPKHLITATGQRVTLRCSPRSGDLSVYWYQQSLDQGLQFLIQYYNGEERAKGNILERFSAQQFPDLHSELNLSSLELGDSALYFCASSPRQGYSTDTQYFGPGTRLTVL.

This clone was seen only once. The V and J genes are TRBV9 and TRBJ1-4, with D possibly TRBD1 on 6 matching bases. This CDR3 spans 14 amino acids. Trimming stripped 3 bases from V and 12 bases from J, with 18 bases between. The germline V gene encodes CDR1 SGDLS and CDR2 YYNGEE. CDR3 region: CASSGGAVSGELFF. DNA for the CDR3: TGTGCCAGCAGCGGGGGGGCAGTTTCGGGAGAACTGTTTTTT.

The CDR3 sequence is CASSPWTSGIGELFF. CDR3 sequence (DNA): TGTGCCAGCAGCCCCTGGACTAGCGGGATCGGGGAGCTGTTTTTT. The gene calls are TRBV7-9 and TRBJ2-2; 12 bases line up with TRBD2. The CDR3 is 15 amino acids. The V segment lost 5 bases and the J segment 7 bases; nucleotides outside the gene matches: 5. In germline, CDR1 is SEHNR, CDR2 FQNEAQ (reference sequence). The complete variable domain, with remaining parts taken from reference TRBV7-9 and TRBJ2-2, reads DTGVSQNPRHKITKRGQNVTFRCDPISEHNRLYWYRQTLGQGPEFLTYFQNEAQLEKSRLLSDRFSAERPKGSFSTLEIQRTEQGDSAMYLCASSPWTSGIGELFFGEGSRLTVL.